The 10 T cell receptor beta chains listed next were all sequenced from one sample in a study of T-cell memory formation after mild COVID-19. TCRdb used MiXCR to reprocess the 5' RACE reads, holding one entry per CDR3 protein. The sample lists about 140,000 distinct CDR3 sequences; 14% were seen once. Sequencing was carried out using PBMCs or a T cell subset sorted from them (not recorded which). These receptors came from an adult woman who had mild COVID-19 (a few samples of this study predate the infection). Cell type and time point are not known.

This clonotype was seen a few times. The chain recombines TRBV7-8 with TRBJ1-2, with a tentative D call TRBD1 (6 bases). Germline CDR1 is SGHVS and CDR2 is FQNEAQ. The V end was cut by 5 bases, the J end by 5 bases, with 18 bases between. CDR3 length equals 15 residues. DNA for the CDR3: TGTGCCAGCAGCCTGACAGTGGGGGCCGGGTATGGCTACACCTTC. This translates into CASSLTVGAGYGYTF.

This clonotype was recorded at least ten times. The chain is built from TRBV7-9 and TRBJ2-7; perhaps TRBD1 as D (6 bases). The CDR3 length is 14 residues. Trimming took off 6 bases at V and 2 bases at J, with 14 bases between the two ends. The germline V gene has CDR1 SEHNR and CDR2 FQNEAQ (reference sequence). CDR3: CASRPNGQTYEQYF. The CDR3 DNA follows: TGTGCCAGCAGGCCAAATGGACAGACCTACGAGCAGTACTTC.

This clonotype was seen a few times. The chain uses TRBV3-1 and TRBJ2-7, with TRBD1 identical over 9 bases. This CDR3 region has 15 residues. In germline, CDR1 is LGHDT, CDR2 YNNKEL (reference sequence). V shed 4 bases and J 3 bases; nucleotides not matched to a gene: 7. DNA for the CDR3: TGTGCCAGCAGCCGGCCGGGACAGGGTAGCTACGAGCAGTACTTC. Translation: CASSRPGQGSYEQYF.

This clonotype was observed at least ten times. The chain carries TRBV5-4 and TRBJ2-3; possibly TRBD2 for D (5 bases). The length of the CDR3 is 12 residues. Trimming took off 2 bases at V and 11 bases at J, with 12 bases between the two ends. CDR1 is SGHNT, CDR2 YYREEE, per germline (reference sequence). CDR3 nucleotides: TGTGCCAGCAGCTTCTCGGGGTTGGGGCAGTATTTT. Its protein product is CASSFSGLGQYF. Full variable domain (outside the CDR3, taken from reference TRBV5-4 and TRBJ2-3): ETGVTQSPTHLIKTRGQQVTLRCSSQSGHNTVSWYQQALGQGPQFIFQYYREEENGRGNFPPRFSGLQFPNYSSELNVNALELDDSALYLCASSFSGLGQYFGPGTRLTVL.

The sample holds a few counts of this clonotype. V is TRBV18 and J is TRBJ1-1; possibly TRBD1 for D (5 bases). CDR1 KGHSH and CDR2 LQKENI come from the germline V gene. CDR3 size: 16 residues. V was trimmed by 2 bases and J by 6 bases, leaving 19 bases between them. CDR3 sequence (DNA): TGTGCCAGCTCACCATATAAAACTGGAGGGGAGTCTGAAGCTTTCTTT. It codes for CASSPYKTGGESEAFF.

The CDR3, as DNA: TGTGCCAGCAGCCCTGGTAGGGGCGGGGAGACGTTCTTC. This encodes CASSPGRGGETFF. The V and J genes are TRBV13 and TRBJ2-1, with D perhaps TRBD2 (6 bases). V was shortened by 5 bases and J by 15 bases, with 20 bases between the two germline ends. The CDR3 contains 13 residues. Germline V gene data show CDR1 as PRHDT and CDR2 as FYEKMQ (reference sequence).

Here the CDR3 reads CASSPTSGNRDEQFF. The CDR3 DNA reads TGTGCCAGCAGTCCGACTAGCGGGAACAGGGATGAGCAGTTCTTC. This chain links TRBV6-5 with TRBJ2-1, with 11 positions matching TRBD2. V dropped 5 bases and J dropped 8; count of bases not matched to a gene: 8. The CDR3 is made up of 15 amino acids. CDR1 and CDR2 (germline): MNHEY, SVGAGI.

This clonotype was recorded a few times. The J gene is TRBJ1-2, the V gene TRBV29-1; D gene unclear. The germline gives CDR1 SQVTM, CDR2 ANQGSEA. The CDR3 is made up of 13 amino acids. V lost 3 bases and J 2 bases, leaving 10 bases between the germline ends. The CDR3 nucleotides are TGCAGCGTTGATGCAGGCGAAAACTATGGCTACACCTTC. It encodes CSVDAGENYGYTF.

The DNA of the CDR3 is TGTGCCAGCATGGACAGGGGAGAAGCCGGTGAGCAGTTCTTC. Residues: CASMDRGEAGEQFF. This chain joins TRBV25-1 and TRBJ2-1; 9 bases map to TRBD1. This CDR3 contains 14 residues. CDR1 MGHDK and CDR2 SYGVNS come from the germline V gene. Trimming at V came to 7 bases and at J to 9 bases, leaving 10 bases not matched to a gene.

V gene TRBV9 combines with J gene TRBJ1-6; D gene ambiguous. Germline V lookup: CDR1 SGDLS, CDR2 YYNGEE. This CDR3 has 15 residues. Trimming stripped 6 bases from V and 0 bases from J, with 10 bases between. CDR3 sequence (DNA): TGTGCCAGCACGTCGGGAAGCTCCTATAATTCACCCCTCCACTTT. The encoded protein is CASTSGSSYNSPLHF. The entire variable domain, with the rest obtained from reference TRBV9 and TRBJ1-6, is as follows: DSGVTQTPKHLITATGQRVTLRCSPRSGDLSVYWYQQSLDQGLQFLIQYYNGEERAKGNILERFSAQQFPDLHSELNLSSLELGDSALYFCASTSGSSYNSPLHFGNGTRLTVT.